This TCR beta chain stems from a study of CD8+ T cells in alopecia areata. Treatment reported: oral pan-JAK inhibitor, 5-10 mg twice daily. Extraction and reverse transcription of RNA yielded cDNA as the sequencing template. Using immunoSEQ multiplex PCR, the repertoire was profiled, and TCRdb retains in-frame clones only, with some absent. The data hold some 240,000 clones, with more than 45% observed a single time. Trimming removed 1 base at V and 1 base at J, with 19 bases between. CDR1 is SQVTM, CDR2 ANQGSEA, per germline. This CDR3 spans 17 amino acids. The material was CD4+ T cells sorted from blood, obtained at week 4, from a patient treated with tofacitinib. The V gene is TRBV29-1, the J gene TRBJ2-5; TRBD1 might be the D (6 bases). The receptor was isolated from a human donor with alopecia areata. CDR3 DNA: TGCAGCGTTGAAGGCCGAGATTGGGACAAATCCCAAGAGACCCAGTACTTC. Translation: CSVEGRDWDKSQETQYF.